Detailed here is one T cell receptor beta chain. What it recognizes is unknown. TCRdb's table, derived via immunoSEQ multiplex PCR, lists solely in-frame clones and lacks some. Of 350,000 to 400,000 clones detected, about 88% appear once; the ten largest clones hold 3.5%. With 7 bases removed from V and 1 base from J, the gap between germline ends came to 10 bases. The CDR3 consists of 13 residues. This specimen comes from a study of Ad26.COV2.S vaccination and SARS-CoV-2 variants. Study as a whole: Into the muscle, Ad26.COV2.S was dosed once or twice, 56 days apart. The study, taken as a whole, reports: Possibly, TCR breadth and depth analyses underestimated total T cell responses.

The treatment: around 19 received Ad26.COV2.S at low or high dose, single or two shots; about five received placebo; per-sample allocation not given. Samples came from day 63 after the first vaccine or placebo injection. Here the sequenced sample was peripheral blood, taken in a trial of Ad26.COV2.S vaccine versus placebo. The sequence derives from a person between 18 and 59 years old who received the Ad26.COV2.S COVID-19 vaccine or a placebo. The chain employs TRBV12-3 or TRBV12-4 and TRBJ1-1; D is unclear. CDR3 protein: CASTRPGNTEAFF. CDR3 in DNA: TGTGCCAGCACCCGACCTGGGAACACTGAAGCTTTCTTT.